Shown below are 27 T cell receptor beta chains from a single sample sequenced in a study of shared clonotypes between healthy human individuals (dated by TCRdb to 2018 to 2021). Library generation was performed with the immunoSEQ multiplex PCR assay. Here the immuneACCESS table is served through TCRdb, limited to in-frame sequences with V and J called. Missing clones are a known gap in these copies; in checked studies unresolved V genes cover under half, and the rest lacks a known reason. Across this sample there are some 2,100,000 clones, with almost 96% seen only once. Of the sample, approximately 0.13% is held by the ten largest clones. Input material: naive CD4+ T cells sorted from blood. The cell subset or site label here, explained by the study, means: CD45RA+ positively selected. The receptors stem from a man between 18 and 35 years old in good health.

The rearrangement uses TRBV7-3 and TRBJ2-2; 9 nucleotides align to TRBD2. The trim removed 4 bases at V and 4 bases at J, leaving 10 bases unmatched. CDR1 and CDR2 from the germline V gene are SGHTA and FQGTGA. The CDR3 is made up of 17 amino acids. CDR3 sequence: CASSSLGAGGPTGELFF. CDR3 coding DNA: TGTGCCAGCAGCTCCCTAGGAGCGGGGGGACCCACCGGGGAGCTGTTTTTT.

In this sample, this clone turned up a few times. Other nucleotide sequences in the sample specify the same CDR3. V gene TRBV6-5 combines with J gene TRBJ1-1; D not resolved. The CDR3 runs 13 residues. V was pared by 2 bases and J by 1 base, with 5 bases between. Germline V lookup: CDR1 MNHEY, CDR2 SVGAGI. CDR3 loop: CASSYGGNTEAFF. The CDR3 nucleotides are TGTGCCAGCAGTTACGGCGGGAACACTGAAGCTTTCTTT.

In DNA, the CDR3 is TGTGCCAGCAGCCCGGACAGGCGTCAGCCCCAGCATTTT. Amino acid sequence: CASSPDRRQPQHF. This chain joins TRBV7-2 and TRBJ1-5, with 7 nucleotides matching TRBD1. Germline trimming cut 5 bases from V and 6 bases from J; bases unmatched to any gene: 4. Looked up from germline, CDR1 is SGHTA and CDR2 is FQGNSA. This CDR3 has 13 residues.

The chain employs TRBV28 and TRBJ1-5, with 9 bases that match TRBD1. Germline CDR1 is MDHEN and CDR2 is SYDVKM. CDR3 length equals 15 residues. Trimming removed 6 bases from V and 6 bases from J; junction bases left unmatched: 9. CDR3 sequence: CASSFRDRVIQPQHF. The CDR3 nucleotides read TGTGCCAGCAGCTTCCGGGACAGGGTCATTCAGCCCCAGCATTTT.

This chain uses TRBV6-5 with TRBJ1-1; tentatively, D is TRBD1 (6 bases). CDR3 length: 15 amino acids. V lost 4 bases and J lost 0, with 12 bases in between. Germline lookup yields CDR1 MNHEY and CDR2 SVGAGI. The chain's CDR3 is CASSSGQLMNTEAFF. CDR3 nucleotide sequence: TGTGCCAGCAGTTCGGGACAACTTATGAACACTGAAGCTTTCTTT.

The rearrangement uses TRBV10-3 and TRBJ1-4, with unresolved D. Germline CDR1 and CDR2: ENHRY and SYGVKD. The CDR3 extends over 16 amino acids. With 0 bases removed from V and 4 bases from J, the gap between germline ends came to 12 bases. The CDR3 spells CAISESDRANNEKLFF. The CDR3 DNA reads as TGTGCCATCAGTGAGTCAGACCGGGCAAATAATGAAAAACTGTTTTTT.

The gene calls are TRBV27 and TRBJ1-1; D is unclear. In germline, CDR1 is MNHEY, CDR2 SMNVEV (reference sequence). This CDR3 is built from 15 residues. V dropped 3 bases and J dropped 1 base, with 12 bases sitting between them. CDR3 nucleotide sequence: TGTGCCAGCAGTTTCTCATACGGATGGAACACTGAAGCTTTCTTT. As protein: CASSFSYGWNTEAFF.

The chain couples TRBV9 to TRBJ2-6; D possibly matches TRBD1 or TRBD2 (5 bases each). This CDR3 is 18 amino acids long. Germline values: CDR1 SGDLS, CDR2 YYNGEE. The ends were cut back, 5 bases at V and 0 bases at J, with 18 bases in the middle. Here the CDR3 reads CASSRFRDLSSGANVLTF. As DNA, the CDR3 is TGTGCCAGCAGTCGGTTCAGGGACCTAAGCTCTGGGGCCAACGTCCTGACTTTC.

V gene TRBV10-3 combines with J gene TRBJ2-1; 11 nucleotides align to TRBD1. Trimming at V came to 5 bases and at J to 7 bases, leaving 7 bases not matched to a gene. Germline V gene data show CDR1 as ENHRY and CDR2 as SYGVKD. There are 15 residues in the CDR3. CDR3 loop: CAISKPGQGVNEQFF. CDR3 DNA sequence: TGTGCCATCAGTAAACCGGGACAGGGGGTTAATGAGCAGTTCTTC.

The chain couples TRBV19 to TRBJ1-2, with 7 nucleotides matching TRBD1. The junction had 13 bases not matched to a gene; V was cut back by 10 bases and J by 2 bases. This CDR3 has 15 amino acids. Germline lookup yields CDR1 LNHDA and CDR2 SQIVND (reference sequence). The CDR3 bases are TGTGCCACCCTTATGCGAGCAGGGGGAAACTATGGCTACACCTTC. It is translated as CATLMRAGGNYGYTF.

The chain joins TRBV5-1 to TRBJ1-3, with TRBD1 matching over 11 bases. This CDR3 has 16 amino acids. Trimming took 5 bases from V and 3 from J; bases not matched to a gene: 7. Germline lookup yields CDR1 SGHRS and CDR2 YFSETQ. The CDR3 sequence is CASSGRTGGYGNTIYF. Written as DNA, the CDR3 is TGCGCCAGCAGTGGACGGACAGGGGGCTATGGAAACACCATATATTTT. Variable domain in full (rest from reference TRBV5-1 and TRBJ1-3): KAGVTQTPRYLIKTRGQQVTLSCSPISGHRSVSWYQQTPGQGLQFLFEYFSETQRNKGNFPGRFSGRQFSNSRSEMNVSTLELGDSALYLCASSGRTGGYGNTIYFGEGSWLTVV.

J is TRBJ2-2 and V is TRBV11-3; 8 bases line up with TRBD1. This CDR3 has 13 amino acids. Germline lookup yields CDR1 SGHNT and CDR2 YENEEA. Trimming cost V 6 bases and J 8 bases; bases outside gene matches: 5. The chain's CDR3 is CASSRTGGGELFF. In nucleotides, the CDR3 is TGTGCCAGCAGTCGTACAGGGGGTGGGGAGCTGTTTTTT. Full variable domain (rest looked up from reference TRBV11-3 and TRBJ2-2): EAGVVQSPRYKIIEKKQPVAFWCNPISGHNTLYWYLQNLGQGPELLIRYENEEAVDDSQLPKDRFSAERLKGVDSTLKIQPAELGDSAVYLCASSRTGGGELFFGEGSRLTVL.

The chain employs TRBV5-1 and TRBJ2-2; D is unclear. The V end lost 1 base, the J end lost 5 bases, and 12 bases lay between the germline ends. The CDR3 has 15 residues. Germline-derived CDR1 and CDR2 are SGHRS and YFSETQ. The CDR3 coding sequence is TGCGCCAGCAGCTTGAAGGGATCTTGGACCGGGGAGCTGTTTTTT. It codes for CASSLKGSWTGELFF.

J is TRBJ2-1 and V is TRBV7-9; 7 nucleotides match TRBD1. Germline lookup yields CDR1 SEHNR and CDR2 FQNEAQ (reference sequence). This CDR3 comprises 14 residues. J was trimmed by 5 bases and V by 5 bases; bases with no gene match: 6. The CDR3 DNA reads as TGTGCCAGCAGCGCGCGCACAGGGGACAATGAGCAGTTCTTC. It specifies CASSARTGDNEQFF.

The rearrangement joins TRBV6-1 to TRBJ2-1; D is undetermined. The germline V gene has CDR1 MNHNS and CDR2 SASEGT. Trimming removed 4 bases at V and 8 bases at J, with 6 bases between. The CDR3 contains 11 residues. The CDR3 here is CASSGRDEQFF. CDR3 in DNA: TGTGCCAGCAGTGGCCGCGATGAGCAGTTCTTC.

This chain connects TRBV7-2 to TRBJ2-1; 10 bases are shared with TRBD2. After removal of 5 bases from V and 4 bases from J, the junction contained 8 bases not matched to a gene. The germline V gene has CDR1 SGHTA and CDR2 FQGNSA. The CDR3 sequence is 16 residues long. The CDR3 DNA follows: TGTGCCAGCAGCCTAACCGGGACTAGCGCTTACAATGAGCAGTTCTTC. This translates into CASSLTGTSAYNEQFF.

Comment on this clone: The same CDR3 also results from other DNA sequences found in this sample. The chain couples TRBV18 to TRBJ1-1; 7 bases are shared with TRBD1. This CDR3 is 11 amino acids long. With V trimmed by 6 bases and J by 5 bases, 0 bases remained unmatched. In germline, CDR1 is KGHSH, CDR2 LQKENI. The CDR3 DNA follows: TGTGCCAGCTCGACAGGGACTGAAGCTTTCTTT. Translated, it gives CASSTGTEAFF.

The rearrangement links TRBV6-4 to TRBJ2-1; 8 bases map to TRBD2. Germline V lookup: CDR1 MRHNA, CDR2 SNTAGT. V shed 3 bases, J shed 1 base, and the junction held 2 bases outside the gene matches. The CDR3 totals 15 residues. The CDR3 coding sequence is TGTGCCAGCAGTGAGACGGGGGGGTCCTACAATGAGCAGTTCTTC. Its translation is CASSETGGSYNEQFF.

This rearrangement joins TRBV2 to TRBJ2-5; the D call may be TRBD1 or TRBD2 (5 bases each). The CDR3 loop spans 13 amino acids. Germline V gene data show CDR1 as SNHLY and CDR2 as FYNNEI. The V end lost 4 bases, the J end lost 7 bases, and 13 bases lay between the germline ends. CDR3: CASSGGAPGTQYF. In nucleotides, the CDR3 is TGTGCCAGCAGTGGAGGGGCCCCAGGGACCCAGTACTTC.

In the case of this clone: Other nucleotide sequences from this sample produce the same CDR3. V usage is TRBV30 and J usage is TRBJ2-7; D unresolved. CDR1 is GTSNPN and CDR2 is SVGIG in the germline V gene (reference sequence). Deletions cut 0 bases from V and 0 bases from J, with 3 bases between. The CDR3 has 12 residues. The CDR3 spells CAWSVSSYEQYF. DNA for the CDR3: TGTGCCTGGAGTGTCAGCTCCTACGAGCAGTACTTC.

The rearrangement uses TRBV6-5 and TRBJ2-7; 8 bases map to TRBD2. V was pared by 0 bases and J by 4 bases, with 5 bases of the junction left unmatched. Germline CDR1 reads MNHEY; CDR2 reads SVGAGI. CDR3 length equals 15 residues. CDR3 sequence (DNA): TGTGCCAGCAGTTACTCCGGCGGGGGGTGGTACGAGCAGTACTTC. Its protein is CASSYSGGGWYEQYF.

The chain joins TRBV14 to TRBJ1-1, with D perhaps matching TRBD1 (5 bases). Trimming shortened V by 4 bases and J by 4 bases, and 10 bases separated the two germline ends. From germline, CDR1 is SGHDN and CDR2 FVKESK. The CDR3 has 13 residues. The CDR3 DNA reads TGTGCCAGCAGCCCCTCCCAGGGCACTGAAGCTTTCTTT. Protein product: CASSPSQGTEAFF.

This chain joins TRBV7-2 and TRBJ1-6; 9 bases line up with TRBD1. Trimming removed 4 bases from V and 6 bases from J; junction bases left unmatched: 4. This CDR3 has 15 amino acids. The V gene's germline CDR1 is SGHTA and CDR2 FQGNSA. CDR3 nucleotides: TGTGCCAGCAGCTCTGGGACAGGGTCTAATTCACCCCTCCACTTT. Protein: CASSSGTGSNSPLHF.

The chain is built from TRBV6-5 and TRBJ1-5, with D possibly TRBD1 on 6 matching bases. CDR1 MNHEY and CDR2 SVGAGI come from the germline V gene. The V gene lost 4 bases and the J gene lost 4 bases, with 14 bases spanning the gap. The CDR3 runs 15 residues. The CDR3 spells CASSSRDRGNQPQHF. The CDR3 DNA follows: TGTGCCAGCAGTTCAAGGGATAGGGGGAATCAGCCCCAGCATTTT.

In this sample, this clone turned up once. The CDR3 coding sequence is TGTGCCAGCACAGGGGCTAGGGATGAAAAACTGTTTTTT. As protein: CASTGARDEKLFF. The chain employs TRBV2 and TRBJ1-4; D possibly corresponds to TRBD1 (6 bases). Germline V lookup: CDR1 SNHLY, CDR2 FYNNEI. V gave up 7 bases and J gave up 6 bases, with 12 bases separating them. CDR3 size: 13 residues. The whole variable domain, remainder taken from reference TRBV2 and TRBJ1-4, is EPEVTQTPSHQVTQMGQEVILRCVPISNHLYFYWYRQILGQKVEFLVSFYNNEISEKSEIFDDQFSVERPDGSNFTLKIRSTKLEDSAMYFCASTGARDEKLFFGSGTQLSVL.

The chain links TRBV30 to TRBJ1-2; D gene ambiguous. CDR1 GTSNPN and CDR2 SVGIG come from the germline V gene (reference sequence). V was trimmed by 6 bases and J by 0 bases, leaving 8 bases between them. The CDR3 extends over 12 amino acids. This chain's CDR3 is CACSPTNYGYTF. Here the CDR3 DNA reads TGTGCCTGTTCACCTACTAACTATGGCTACACCTTC.

Only a few counts were recorded for this clone. The chain links TRBV2 to TRBJ1-5, with D perhaps matching TRBD1 (6 bases). Trimming took off 10 bases at V and 5 bases at J, with 15 bases between the two ends. The CDR3 is made up of 13 amino acids. Germline V lookup: CDR1 SNHLY, CDR2 FYNNEI. The CDR3 loop reads CATGTFLDQPQHF. CDR3 bases: TGTGCCACCGGGACATTTCTTGATCAGCCCCAGCATTTT.